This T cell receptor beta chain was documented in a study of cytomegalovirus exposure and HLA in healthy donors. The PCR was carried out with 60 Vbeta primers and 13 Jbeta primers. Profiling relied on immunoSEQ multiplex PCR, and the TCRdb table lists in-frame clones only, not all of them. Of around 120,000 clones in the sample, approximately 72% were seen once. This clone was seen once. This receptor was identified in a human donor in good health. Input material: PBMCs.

The CDR3: CASSRRNTGELFF. For the CDR3, the DNA is TGTGCCAGCAGCCGTAGAAACACCGGGGAGCTGTTTTTT. The J gene is TRBJ2-2, the V gene TRBV16; D ambiguous. The CDR3 totals 13 residues. V was cut by 4 bases and J by 2 bases, with 5 bases left in between. CDR1 KGHSY and CDR2 FQNENV come from the germline V gene.